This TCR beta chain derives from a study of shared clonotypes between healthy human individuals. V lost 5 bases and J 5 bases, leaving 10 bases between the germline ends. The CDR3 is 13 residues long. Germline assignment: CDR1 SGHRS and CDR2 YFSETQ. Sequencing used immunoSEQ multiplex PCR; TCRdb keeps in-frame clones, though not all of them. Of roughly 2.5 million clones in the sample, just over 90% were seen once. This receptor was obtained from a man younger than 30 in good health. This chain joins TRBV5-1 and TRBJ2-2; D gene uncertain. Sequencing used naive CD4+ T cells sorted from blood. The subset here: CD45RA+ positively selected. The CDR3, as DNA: TGCGCCAGCAGTGATATTTTGACCGGGGAGCTGTTTTTT. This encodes CASSDILTGELFF.